This T cell receptor (beta chain) was sequenced in a study of cytomegalovirus exposure and HLA in healthy donors. The PCR made use of 60 Vbeta and 13 Jbeta primers. Sequencing used immunoSEQ multiplex PCR; TCRdb keeps in-frame clones, though not all of them. The repertoire holds tens of thousands of clones, with around four fifths as singletons. The CDR3 loop spans 14 amino acids. Germline-derived CDR1 and CDR2 are MNHNY and SVGAGI (reference sequence). The V gene end was trimmed by 4 bases and the J gene end by 4 bases; junction bases not matched to a gene: 2. This receptor was taken from a male donor in good health and CMV-seropositive. What was sequenced was PBMCs. V and J are TRBV6-6 and TRBJ2-3, with TRBD2 matching over 10 bases. The CDR3 region has the DNA TGTGCCAGCAGTTTCAGCGGGAGGGCAGATACGCAGTATTTT. Translation: CASSFSGRADTQYF.